This T cell receptor beta chain was sequenced for a study of blood T cell repertoires in COVID-19. Here immunoSEQ multiplex PCR was the method, and the copy in TCRdb shows in-frame clones only, minus some. The repertoire holds approximately 250,000 clones, with approximately 88% as singletons. Seattle cases were enrolled at active infection and followed longitudinally. The CDR3 loop spans 14 amino acids. V lost 5 bases to trimming and J lost 4 bases, with 11 bases between them. CDR1 and CDR2 from the germline V gene are MRHNA and SNTAGT. This clone was recorded a few times. The specimen sequenced was peripheral blood. V is TRBV6-4 and J is TRBJ2-2, with a tentative D call TRBD1 (5 bases). The origin of this receptor is a woman aged 70-85 years with COVID-19, enrolled during active disease. Here the CDR3 DNA reads TGTGCCAGCAGTCCTCAGGGCGGCACCGGGGAGCTGTTTTTT. Translating it yields CASSPQGGTGELFF.